The clone carrying this T cell receptor beta chain was observed once. The CDR3 sequence is 20 residues long. Germline-derived CDR1 and CDR2 are SGHRS and YFSETQ. V lost 0 bases to trimming and J lost 1 base, with 25 bases between them. This entry is derived from a study of a mutant IDH1 vaccine in newly diagnosed glioma. Looking at the study overall: Radiotherapy, temozolomide, or both had been given previously, and both were given to most.

As for time point: baseline, week 1 (first vaccination visit). Treatment given: pre-vaccination baseline after standard-of-care therapy. Profiled with immunoSEQ multiplex PCR; TCRdb holds only in-frame clones, not every one. The sample yields 55,000 to 70,000 clones, around 85% seen once. This chain uses TRBV5-1 with TRBJ2-5, with a possible D match to TRBD2 (6 bases). Sequencing was performed on PBMCs, taken from a glioma patient treated with radiotherapy, temozolomide or both. This sequence was found in a man between 25 and 39 years old with glioma. The CDR3 DNA follows: TGCGCCAGCAGCTTGGCCTCTCTGCTGGGGCAGGGAGGTAGCCAAGAGACCCAGTACTTC. Protein product: CASSLASLLGQGGSQETQYF.